These 14 T cell receptor beta chains share one sample of origin, sequenced in a study of CD8 T cells in ankylosing spondylitis. TCRdb re-called the 5' RACE reads through MiXCR, storing one row per CDR3 protein. Here the sample spans tens of thousands of distinct CDR3 sequences, roughly 17% being singletons. Sequences were obtained from blood. The receptor source for this set is a male donor with ankylosing spondylitis or in good health (not recorded which).

This clonotype occurred many times. The V gene is TRBV20-1, the J gene TRBJ1-6; unclear D gene. Trimming pared 1 base from V and 8 bases from J, leaving 9 bases between. This CDR3 has 13 amino acids. Germline V gene lookup returns CDR1 DFQATT and CDR2 SNEGSKA (reference sequence). This CDR3 reads CSARGPQDSPLHF. DNA of the CDR3: TGCAGTGCTAGAGGACCCCAAGATTCACCCCTCCACTTT.

The rearrangement joins TRBV9 to TRBJ2-7; TRBD2 is a possible D gene (5 bases). This CDR3 has 14 amino acids. From germline, CDR1 is SGDLS and CDR2 YYNGEE. V shed 4 bases and J shed 3 bases, with 14 bases lying between them. CDR3 loop: CASSPEGKIYEQYF. The CDR3 DNA reads as TGTGCCAGCAGCCCCGAGGGTAAGATCTACGAGCAGTACTTC.

This clonotype has a count of ten or more. J is TRBJ1-4 and V is TRBV10-3, with D perhaps TRBD1 (5 bases). This CDR3 region has 15 residues. Trimming removed 0 bases at V and 7 bases at J, with 12 bases between. Germline CDR1 ENHRY, CDR2 SYGVKD. The CDR3 sequence: CAISESYRTGEKLFF. The CDR3 DNA is TGTGCCATCAGTGAGTCGTACAGGACGGGTGAAAAACTGTTTTTT.

This chain's CDR3 is CASSLQGTPEETQYF. The CDR3 DNA sequence: TGTGCCAGCAGCTTACAGGGGACACCTGAAGAGACCCAGTACTTC. This chain connects TRBV7-3 to TRBJ2-5; D might be TRBD1 (6 bases). This CDR3 region has 15 residues. Trimming stripped 2 bases from V and 3 bases from J, with 13 bases between. Germline values: CDR1 SGHTA, CDR2 FQGTGA.

This clonotype was observed many times. The chain couples TRBV29-1 to TRBJ2-1, with 12 bases that match TRBD2. This CDR3 contains 17 residues. Germline V lookup: CDR1 SQVTM, CDR2 ANQGSEA. Trimming at V came to 2 bases and at J to 0 bases, leaving 5 bases not matched to a gene. Written as DNA, the CDR3 is TGCAGCGTTGAAATCACTAGCGGGAGGTCCTCCTACAATGAGCAGTTCTTC. Its protein product is CSVEITSGRSSYNEQFF.

J is TRBJ2-1 and V is TRBV28; 12 bases align to TRBD2. After removal of 5 bases from V and 6 bases from J, the junction contained 8 bases not matched to a gene. The CDR3 runs to 16 residues. The germline V gene has CDR1 MDHEN and CDR2 SYDVKM. CDR3 coding DNA: TGTGCCAGCAGTCCTACGGGACTAGCGGGTCCCAATGAGCAGTTCTTC. Protein product: CASSPTGLAGPNEQFF.

This clonotype was counted ten times or more. The J gene is TRBJ2-4, the V gene TRBV3-1; D is ambiguous. There are 15 residues in the CDR3. Germline V CDR1 and CDR2: LGHDT, YNNKEL (reference sequence). With 0 bases removed from V and 0 bases from J, the gap between germline ends came to 6 bases. This CDR3 is CASSQESQAKNIQYF. CDR3 coding DNA: TGTGCCAGCAGCCAAGAGAGCCAAGCCAAAAACATTCAGTACTTC.

The chain couples TRBV3-1 to TRBJ2-3; weak D call: TRBD2 (5 bases). From germline, CDR1 is LGHDT and CDR2 YNNKEL (reference sequence). The CDR3 consists of 15 residues. Deletions cut 2 bases from V and 3 bases from J, with 12 bases between. CDR3 amino acids: CASSQKLGRTDTQYF. In DNA, the CDR3 is TGTGCCAGCAGCCAAAAACTAGGAAGAACAGATACGCAGTATTTT.

This clonotype was picked up a small number of times. The chain couples TRBV28 to TRBJ2-4; D is uncertain. This CDR3 is built from 13 residues. The germline gives CDR1 MDHEN, CDR2 SYDVKM. Trimming cost V 6 bases and J 6 bases, with 12 bases left between them. The CDR3 DNA reads TGTGCCAGCAGACCGGACGATTTAAACATTCAGTACTTC. Translated: CASRPDDLNIQYF.

This chain links TRBV15 with TRBJ1-4, with TRBD1 as a possible D gene (6 bases). The CDR3 consists of 16 residues. Trimming shortened V by 3 bases and J by 8 bases, and 19 bases separated the two germline ends. From germline, CDR1 is LNHNV and CDR2 YYDKDF (reference sequence). CDR3 in DNA: TGTGCCACCAGCAGCTCATCGGGCAGGGGTTACGAAAAACTGTTTTTT. Amino acid sequence: CATSSSSGRGYEKLFF.

In this sample, this clonotype turned up many times. This chain links TRBV7-6 with TRBJ2-7; D unclear. In germline, CDR1 is SGHVS, CDR2 FNYEAQ. V dropped 1 base and J dropped 2 bases, with 12 bases sitting between them. There are 15 residues in the CDR3. The DNA for the CDR3 is TGTGCCAGCAGCTTAGGGTCCACGGATACCTACGAGCAGTACTTC. The encoded protein is CASSLGSTDTYEQYF.

Many counts were recorded for this clonotype. J is TRBJ1-1 and V is TRBV6-6; D remains ambiguous. Trimming removed 5 bases from V and 1 base from J, with 14 bases in between. Germline V gene data show CDR1 as MNHNY and CDR2 as SVGAGI (reference sequence). CDR3 length: 15 residues. The chain's CDR3 is CASSPGIITNTEAFF. CDR3 coding DNA: TGTGCCAGCAGTCCGGGGATCATAACGAACACTGAAGCTTTCTTT.

This clonotype was picked up many times. The V and J genes are TRBV12-3 or TRBV12-4 and TRBJ2-1; TRBD2 matches at 9 bases. V shed 1 base, J shed 6 bases, and the junction held 4 bases outside the gene matches. The CDR3 is 15 residues long. The CDR3 DNA is TGTGCCAGCAGTTTAGGGGCGGGAGGGCTCAATGAGCAGTTCTTC. This codes for CASSLGAGGLNEQFF.

The V call is TRBV12-5, the J call TRBJ2-3, with D hard to call. V lost 0 bases, J lost 2 bases, and 6 bases lay in between. The germline V gene encodes CDR1 LGHNT and CDR2 FRNRAP. The length of the CDR3 is 14 residues. As DNA, the CDR3 is TGTGCTAGTGGTTTGGTAAAGGACACAGATACGCAGTATTTT. Its translation is CASGLVKDTDTQYF.